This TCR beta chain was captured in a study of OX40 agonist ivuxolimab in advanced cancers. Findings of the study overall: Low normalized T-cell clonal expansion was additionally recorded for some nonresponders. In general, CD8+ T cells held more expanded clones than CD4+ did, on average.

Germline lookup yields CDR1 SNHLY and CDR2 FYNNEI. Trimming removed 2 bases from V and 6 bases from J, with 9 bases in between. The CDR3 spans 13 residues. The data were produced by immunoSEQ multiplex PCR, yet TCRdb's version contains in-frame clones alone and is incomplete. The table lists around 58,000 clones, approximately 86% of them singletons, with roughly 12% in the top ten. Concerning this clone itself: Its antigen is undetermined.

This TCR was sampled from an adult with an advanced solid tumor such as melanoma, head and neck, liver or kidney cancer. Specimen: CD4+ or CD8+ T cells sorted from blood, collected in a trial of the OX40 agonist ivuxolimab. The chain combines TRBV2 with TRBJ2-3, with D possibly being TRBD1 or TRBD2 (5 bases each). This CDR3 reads CASSERGPDTQYF. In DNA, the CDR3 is TGTGCCAGCAGTGAACGGGGCCCCGATACGCAGTATTTT.